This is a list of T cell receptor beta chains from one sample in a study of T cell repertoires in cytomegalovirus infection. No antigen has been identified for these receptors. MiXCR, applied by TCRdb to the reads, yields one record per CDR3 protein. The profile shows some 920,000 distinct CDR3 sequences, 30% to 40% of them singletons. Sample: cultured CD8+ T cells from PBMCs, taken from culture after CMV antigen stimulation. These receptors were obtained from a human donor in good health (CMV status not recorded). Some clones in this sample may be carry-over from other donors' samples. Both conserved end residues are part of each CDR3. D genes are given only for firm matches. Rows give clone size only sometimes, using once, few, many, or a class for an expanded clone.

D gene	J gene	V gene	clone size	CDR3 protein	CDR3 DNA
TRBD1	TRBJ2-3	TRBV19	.	CASSIYRGSTDTQYF	TGTGCCAGTAGTATTTACAGGGGATCCACAGATACGCAGTATTTT
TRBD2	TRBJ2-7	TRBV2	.	CTSSESSGGFLYEQYF	TGTACCAGCAGTGAATCTAGCGGGGGCTTTCTCTACGAGCAGTACTTC
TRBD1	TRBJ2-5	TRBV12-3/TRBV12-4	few	CASTRQGYQETQYF	TGTGCCAGCACCCGACAGGGGTACCAAGAGACCCAGTACTTC
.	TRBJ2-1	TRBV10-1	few	CASSESRRGDEQFF	TGCGCCAGCAGTGAGTCGAGGAGGGGCGATGAGCAGTTCTTC
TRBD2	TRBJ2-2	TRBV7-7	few	CASSPRTSGGPVTGELFF	TGTGCTAGCAGTCCTCGGACTAGCGGGGGGCCGGTGACCGGGGAGCTGTTTTTT
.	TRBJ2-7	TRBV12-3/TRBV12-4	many	CASTQEAQPGAEQYF	TGTGCCAGCACCCAAGAGGCCCAACCAGGGGCCGAGCAGTACTTC
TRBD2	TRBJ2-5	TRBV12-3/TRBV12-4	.	CASSGPNSGEETQYF	TGTGCCAGCAGTGGCCCGAATAGCGGGGAAGAGACCCAGTACTTC
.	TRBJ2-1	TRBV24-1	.	CATSDYLTGGEHEQFF	TGTGCCACCAGTGATTATCTTACAGGGGGGGAGCATGAGCAGTTCTTC
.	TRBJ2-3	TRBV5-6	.	CASSPLRGTDTQYF	TGTGCCAGCAGCCCTCTACGGGGCACAGATACGCAGTATTTT
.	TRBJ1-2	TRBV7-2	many	CASSSSGPGYGYTF	TGTGCCAGCAGCTCGTCCGGACCGGGGTATGGCTACACCTTC
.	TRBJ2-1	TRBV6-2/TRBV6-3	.	CASSHGVHEQFF	TGTGCCAGCAGCCACGGGGTCCATGAGCAGTTCTTC
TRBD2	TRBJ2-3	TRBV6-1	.	CASSELAGATDTQYF	TGTGCCAGCAGTGAACTAGCGGGGGCCACAGATACACAGTATTTT
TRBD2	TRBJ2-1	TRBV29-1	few	CSVEWASGDFLSGNEQFF	TGCAGCGTTGAATGGGCTAGCGGGGATTTCCTGTCGGGCAATGAGCAGTTCTTC